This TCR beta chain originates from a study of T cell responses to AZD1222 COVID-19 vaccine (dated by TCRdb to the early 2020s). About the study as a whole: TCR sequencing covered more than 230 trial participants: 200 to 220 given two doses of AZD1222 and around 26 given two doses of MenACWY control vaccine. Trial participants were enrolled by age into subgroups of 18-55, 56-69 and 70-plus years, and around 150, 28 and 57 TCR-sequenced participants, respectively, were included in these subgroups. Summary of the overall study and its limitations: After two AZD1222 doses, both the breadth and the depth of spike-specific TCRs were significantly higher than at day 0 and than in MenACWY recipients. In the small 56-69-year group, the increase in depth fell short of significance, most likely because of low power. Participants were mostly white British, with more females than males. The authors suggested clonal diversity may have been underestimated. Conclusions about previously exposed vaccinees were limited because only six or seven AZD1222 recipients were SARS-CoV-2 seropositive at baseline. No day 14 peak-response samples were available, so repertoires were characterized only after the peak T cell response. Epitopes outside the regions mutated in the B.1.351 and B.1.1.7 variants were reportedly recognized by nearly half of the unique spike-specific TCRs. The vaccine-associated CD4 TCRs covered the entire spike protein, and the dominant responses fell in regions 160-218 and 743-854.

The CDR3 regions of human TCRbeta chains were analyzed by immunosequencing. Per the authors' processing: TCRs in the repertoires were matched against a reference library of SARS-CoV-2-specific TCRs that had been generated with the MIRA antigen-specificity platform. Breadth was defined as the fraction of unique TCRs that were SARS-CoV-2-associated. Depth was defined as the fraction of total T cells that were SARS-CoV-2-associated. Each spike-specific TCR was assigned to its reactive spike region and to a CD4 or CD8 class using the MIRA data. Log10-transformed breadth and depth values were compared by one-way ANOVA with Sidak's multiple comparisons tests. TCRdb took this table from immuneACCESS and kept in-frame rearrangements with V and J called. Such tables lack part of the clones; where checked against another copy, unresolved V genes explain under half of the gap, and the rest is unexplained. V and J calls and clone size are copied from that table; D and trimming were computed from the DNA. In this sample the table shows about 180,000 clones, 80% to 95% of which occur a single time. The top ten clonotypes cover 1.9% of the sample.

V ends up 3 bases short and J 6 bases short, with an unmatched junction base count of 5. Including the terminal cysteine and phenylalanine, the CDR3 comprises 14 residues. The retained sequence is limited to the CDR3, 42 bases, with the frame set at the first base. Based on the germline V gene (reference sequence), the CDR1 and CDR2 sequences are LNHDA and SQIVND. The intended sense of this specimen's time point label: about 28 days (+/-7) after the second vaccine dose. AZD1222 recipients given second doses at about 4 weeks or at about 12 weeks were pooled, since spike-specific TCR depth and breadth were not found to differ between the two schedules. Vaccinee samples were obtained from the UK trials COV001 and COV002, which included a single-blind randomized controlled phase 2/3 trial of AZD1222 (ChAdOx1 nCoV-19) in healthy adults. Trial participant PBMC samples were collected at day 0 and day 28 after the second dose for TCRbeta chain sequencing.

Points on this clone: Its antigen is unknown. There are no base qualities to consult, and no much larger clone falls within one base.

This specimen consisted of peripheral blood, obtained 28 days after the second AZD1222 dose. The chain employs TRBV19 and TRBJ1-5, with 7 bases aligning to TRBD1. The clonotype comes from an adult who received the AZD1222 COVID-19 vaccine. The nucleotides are TGTGCCAGTAGTATTACAGGGGCGGCTCAGCCCCAGCATTTT. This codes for CASSITGAAQPQHF.